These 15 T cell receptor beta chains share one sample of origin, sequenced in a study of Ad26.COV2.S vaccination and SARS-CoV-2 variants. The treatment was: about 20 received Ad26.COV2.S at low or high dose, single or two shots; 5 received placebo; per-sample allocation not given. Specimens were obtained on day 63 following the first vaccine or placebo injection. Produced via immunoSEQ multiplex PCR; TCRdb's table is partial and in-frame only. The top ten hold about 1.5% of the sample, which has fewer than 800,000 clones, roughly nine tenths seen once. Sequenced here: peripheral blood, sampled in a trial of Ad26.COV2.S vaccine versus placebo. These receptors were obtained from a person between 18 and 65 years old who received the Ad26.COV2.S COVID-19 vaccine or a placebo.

DNA for the CDR3: TGTGCCAGTAAAAGAGGTAGCGGGAGGTATGACGAGCAGTACTTC. Translation: CASKRGSGRYDEQYF. The chain links TRBV19 to TRBJ2-7; 10 bases align to TRBD2. The CDR3 runs to 15 residues. V dropped 7 bases and J dropped 5; count of bases not matched to a gene: 11. From germline, CDR1 is LNHDA and CDR2 SQIVND (reference sequence).

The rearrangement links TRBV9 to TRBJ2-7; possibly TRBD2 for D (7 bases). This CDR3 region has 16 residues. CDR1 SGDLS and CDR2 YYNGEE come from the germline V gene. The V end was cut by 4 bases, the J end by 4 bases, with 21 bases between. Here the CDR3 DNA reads TGTGCCAGCAGCCTCGAAGCGGGGACGGGGGCGTACGAGCAGTACTTC. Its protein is CASSLEAGTGAYEQYF.

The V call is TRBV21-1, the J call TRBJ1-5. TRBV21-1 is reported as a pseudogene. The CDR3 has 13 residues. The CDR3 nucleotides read TGTGCCAGCTCAGGGGGGGGTAAGCAGCCCCAGCATTTT. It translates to CASSGGGKQPQHF.

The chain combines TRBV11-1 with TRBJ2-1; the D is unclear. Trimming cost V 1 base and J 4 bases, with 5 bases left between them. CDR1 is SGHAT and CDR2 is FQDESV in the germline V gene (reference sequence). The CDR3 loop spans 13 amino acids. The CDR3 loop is CASSLGTYNEQFF. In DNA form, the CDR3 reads TGTGCCAGCAGCTTAGGGACGTACAATGAGCAGTTCTTC.

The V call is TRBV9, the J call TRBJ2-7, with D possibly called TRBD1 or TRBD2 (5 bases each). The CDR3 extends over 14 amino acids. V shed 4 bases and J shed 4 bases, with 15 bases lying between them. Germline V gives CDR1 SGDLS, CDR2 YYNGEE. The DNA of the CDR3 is TGTGCCAGCAGCCTGGGGGTAGGGCCATACGAGCAGTACTTC. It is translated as CASSLGVGPYEQYF.

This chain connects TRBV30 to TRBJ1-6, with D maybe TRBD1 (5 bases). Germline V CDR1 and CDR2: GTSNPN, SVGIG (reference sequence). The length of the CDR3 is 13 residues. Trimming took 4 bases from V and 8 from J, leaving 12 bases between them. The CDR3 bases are TGTGCCTGGACCCCGGGACTGGATTCACCCCTCCACTTT. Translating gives CAWTPGLDSPLHF.

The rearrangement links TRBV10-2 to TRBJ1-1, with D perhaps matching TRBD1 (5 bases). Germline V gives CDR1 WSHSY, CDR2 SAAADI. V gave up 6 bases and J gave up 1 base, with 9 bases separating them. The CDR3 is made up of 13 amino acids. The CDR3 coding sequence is TGCGCCAGCAGAGGGGAGGGGAACACTGAAGCTTTCTTT. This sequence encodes CASRGEGNTEAFF.

The CDR3 DNA reads TGTGCCAGCACCGCCTGGGGGGCGGGAGGTCCGGACACCGGGGAGCTGTTTTTT. Protein: CASTAWGAGGPDTGELFF. The V call is TRBV27, the J call TRBJ2-2; 8 positions agree with TRBD2. This CDR3 is built from 18 residues. CDR1 and CDR2 (germline): MNHEY, SMNVEV (reference sequence). Losses at the gene ends were 7 bases for V and 3 bases for J; bases not matched to a gene: 16.

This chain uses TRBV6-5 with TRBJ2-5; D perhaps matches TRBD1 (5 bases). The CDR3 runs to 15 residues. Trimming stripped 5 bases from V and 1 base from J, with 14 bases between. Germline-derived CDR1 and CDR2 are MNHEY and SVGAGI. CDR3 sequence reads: CASSLGAGGQETQYF. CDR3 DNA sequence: TGTGCCAGCAGTCTAGGGGCTGGCGGCCAAGAGACCCAGTACTTC.

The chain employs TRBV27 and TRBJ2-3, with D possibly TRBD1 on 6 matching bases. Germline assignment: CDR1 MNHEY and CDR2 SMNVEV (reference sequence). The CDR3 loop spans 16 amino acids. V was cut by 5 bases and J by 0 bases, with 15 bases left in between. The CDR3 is CASSVTGFTSTDTQYF. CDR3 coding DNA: TGTGCCAGCAGTGTAACAGGGTTTACTAGCACAGATACGCAGTATTTT.

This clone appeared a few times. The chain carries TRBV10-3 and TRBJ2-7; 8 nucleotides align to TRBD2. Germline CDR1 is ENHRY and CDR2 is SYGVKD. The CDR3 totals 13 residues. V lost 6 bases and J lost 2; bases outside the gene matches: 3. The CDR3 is CAIRQTSAYEQYF. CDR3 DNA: TGTGCCATCAGACAGACTAGCGCCTACGAGCAGTACTTC.

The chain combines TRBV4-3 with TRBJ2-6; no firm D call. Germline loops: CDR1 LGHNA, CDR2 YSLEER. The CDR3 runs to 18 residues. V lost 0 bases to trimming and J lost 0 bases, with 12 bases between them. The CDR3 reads CASSQDSGSSSGANVLTF. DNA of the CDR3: TGCGCCAGCAGCCAAGATTCGGGCAGTAGCTCTGGGGCCAACGTCCTGACTTTC.

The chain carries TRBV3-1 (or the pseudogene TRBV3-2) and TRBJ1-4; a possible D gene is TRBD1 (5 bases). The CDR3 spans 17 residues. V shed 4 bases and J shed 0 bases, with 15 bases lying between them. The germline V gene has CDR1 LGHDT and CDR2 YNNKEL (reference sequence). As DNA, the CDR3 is TGTGCCAGCAGCCCACGGACACTTACCGCAACTAATGAAAAACTGTTTTTT. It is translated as CASSPRTLTATNEKLFF.

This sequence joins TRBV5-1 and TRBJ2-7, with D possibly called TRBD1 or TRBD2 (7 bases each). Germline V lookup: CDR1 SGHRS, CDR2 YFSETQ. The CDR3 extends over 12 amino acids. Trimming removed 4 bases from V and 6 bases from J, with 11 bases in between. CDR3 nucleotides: TGCGCCAGCAGCCCAGGGGGGGGCGAGCAGTACTTC. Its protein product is CASSPGGGEQYF. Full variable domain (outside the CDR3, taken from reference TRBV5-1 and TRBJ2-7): KAGVTQTPRYLIKTRGQQVTLSCSPISGHRSVSWYQQTPGQGLQFLFEYFSETQRNKGNFPGRFSGRQFSNSRSEMNVSTLELGDSALYLCASSPGGGEQYFGPGTRLTVT.

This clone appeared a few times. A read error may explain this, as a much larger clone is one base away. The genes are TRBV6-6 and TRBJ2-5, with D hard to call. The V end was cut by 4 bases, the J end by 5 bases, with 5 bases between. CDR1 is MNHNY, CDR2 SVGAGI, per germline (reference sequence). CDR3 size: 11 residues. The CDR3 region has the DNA TGTGCCAGCAGTTTGGAGGAGACCCAGTACTTC. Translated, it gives CASSLEETQYF.